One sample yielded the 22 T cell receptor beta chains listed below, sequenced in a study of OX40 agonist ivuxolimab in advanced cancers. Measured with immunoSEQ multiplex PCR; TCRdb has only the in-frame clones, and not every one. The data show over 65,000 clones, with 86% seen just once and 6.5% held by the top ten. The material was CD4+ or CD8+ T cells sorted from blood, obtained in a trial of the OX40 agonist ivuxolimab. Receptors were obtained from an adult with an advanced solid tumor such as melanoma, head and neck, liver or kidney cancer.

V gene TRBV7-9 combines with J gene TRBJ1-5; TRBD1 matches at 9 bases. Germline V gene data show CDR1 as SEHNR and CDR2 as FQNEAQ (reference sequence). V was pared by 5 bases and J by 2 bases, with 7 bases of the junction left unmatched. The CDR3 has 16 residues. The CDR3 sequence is CASSVGQGWGNQPQHF. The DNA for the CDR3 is TGTGCCAGCAGCGTGGGACAGGGCTGGGGCAATCAGCCCCAGCATTTT.

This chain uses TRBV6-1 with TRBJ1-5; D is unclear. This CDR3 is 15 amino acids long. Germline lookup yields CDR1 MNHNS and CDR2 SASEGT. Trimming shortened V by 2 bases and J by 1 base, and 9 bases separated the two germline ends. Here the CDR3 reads CASSEFSGSNQPQHF. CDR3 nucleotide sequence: TGTGCCAGCAGTGAATTTTCCGGCAGCAATCAGCCCCAGCATTTT.

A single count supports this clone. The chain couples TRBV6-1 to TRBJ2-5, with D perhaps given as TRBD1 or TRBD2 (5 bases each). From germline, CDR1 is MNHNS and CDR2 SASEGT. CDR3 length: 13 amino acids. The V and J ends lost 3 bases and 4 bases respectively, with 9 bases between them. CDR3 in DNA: TGTGCCAGCAGTGATTGGGGGACAGAGACCCAGTACTTC. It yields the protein CASSDWGTETQYF.

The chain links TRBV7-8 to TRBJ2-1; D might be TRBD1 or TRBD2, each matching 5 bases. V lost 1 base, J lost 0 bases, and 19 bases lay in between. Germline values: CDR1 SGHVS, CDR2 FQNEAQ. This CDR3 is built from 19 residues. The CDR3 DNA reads TGTGCCAGCAGCTTAGTGGGGGTCCGACACCGGAGCTCCTACAATGAGCAGTTCTTC. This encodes CASSLVGVRHRSSYNEQFF.

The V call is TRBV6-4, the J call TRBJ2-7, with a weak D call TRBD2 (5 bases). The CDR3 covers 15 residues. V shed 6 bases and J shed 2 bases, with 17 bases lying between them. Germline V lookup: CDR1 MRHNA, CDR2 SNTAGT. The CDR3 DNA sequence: TGTGCCAGCAGACGTGGAGCGGATATTACCTACGAGCAGTACTTC. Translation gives CASRRGADITYEQYF.

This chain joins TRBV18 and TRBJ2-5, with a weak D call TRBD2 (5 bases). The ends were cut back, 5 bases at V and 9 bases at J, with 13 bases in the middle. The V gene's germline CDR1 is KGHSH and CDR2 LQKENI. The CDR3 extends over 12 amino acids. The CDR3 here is CASSADFAPQYF. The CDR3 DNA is TGTGCCAGCTCAGCGGACTTCGCGCCCCAGTACTTC.

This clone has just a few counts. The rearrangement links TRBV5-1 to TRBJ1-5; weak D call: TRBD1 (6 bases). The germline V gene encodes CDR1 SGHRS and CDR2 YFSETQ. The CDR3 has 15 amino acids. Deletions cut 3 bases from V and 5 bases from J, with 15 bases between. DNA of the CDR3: TGCGCCAGCAGCTGGATGTGGGGACAAGATCAGCCCCAGCATTTT. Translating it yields CASSWMWGQDQPQHF.

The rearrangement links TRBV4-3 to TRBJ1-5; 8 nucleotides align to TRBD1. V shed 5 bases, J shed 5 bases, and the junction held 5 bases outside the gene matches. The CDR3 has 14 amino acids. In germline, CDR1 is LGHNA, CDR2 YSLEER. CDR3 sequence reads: CASSEGQGHQPQHF. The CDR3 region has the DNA TGCGCCAGCAGCGAAGGACAGGGACATCAGCCCCAGCATTTT.

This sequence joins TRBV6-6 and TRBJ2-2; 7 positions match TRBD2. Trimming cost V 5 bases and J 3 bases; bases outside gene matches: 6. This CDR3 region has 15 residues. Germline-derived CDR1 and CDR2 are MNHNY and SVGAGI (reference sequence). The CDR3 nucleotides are TGTGCCAGCAGTGCCTTTGCGGGAGACACCGGGGAGCTGTTTTTT. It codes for CASSAFAGDTGELFF.

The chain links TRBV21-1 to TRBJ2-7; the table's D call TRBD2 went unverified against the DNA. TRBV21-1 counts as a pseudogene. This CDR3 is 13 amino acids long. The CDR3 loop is CASSNRGSYEQYF. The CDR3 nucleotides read TGTGCCAGCAGCAACCGCGGGTCCTACGAGCAGTACTTC.

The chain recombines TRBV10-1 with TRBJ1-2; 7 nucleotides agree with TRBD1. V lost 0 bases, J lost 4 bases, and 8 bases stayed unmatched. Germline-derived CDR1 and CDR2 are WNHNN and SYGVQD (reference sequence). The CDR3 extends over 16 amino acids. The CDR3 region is CASSESGTDSSYGYTF. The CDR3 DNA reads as TGCGCCAGCAGTGAGTCAGGGACAGACTCCTCCTATGGCTACACCTTC.

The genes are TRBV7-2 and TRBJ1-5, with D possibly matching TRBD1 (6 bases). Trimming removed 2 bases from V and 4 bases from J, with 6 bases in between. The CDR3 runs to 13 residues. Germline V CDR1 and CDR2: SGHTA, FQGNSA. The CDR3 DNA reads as TGTGCCAGCAGCTTAAGGGGGAATCAGCCCCAGCATTTT. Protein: CASSLRGNQPQHF.

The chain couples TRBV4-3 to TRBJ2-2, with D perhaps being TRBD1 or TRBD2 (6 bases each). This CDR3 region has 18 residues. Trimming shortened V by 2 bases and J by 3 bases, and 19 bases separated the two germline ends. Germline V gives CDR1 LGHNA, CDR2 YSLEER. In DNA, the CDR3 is TGCGCCAGCAGCCAATTAATAGCGGACAGAGCTTACACCGGGGAGCTGTTTTTT. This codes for CASSQLIADRAYTGELFF.

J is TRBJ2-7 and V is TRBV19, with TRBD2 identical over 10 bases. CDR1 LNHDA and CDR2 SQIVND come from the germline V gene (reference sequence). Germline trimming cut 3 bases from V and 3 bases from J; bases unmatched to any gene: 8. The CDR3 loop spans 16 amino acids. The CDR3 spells CASSIRRASGGYEQYF. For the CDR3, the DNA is TGTGCCAGTAGTATTAGAAGGGCTAGCGGGGGCTACGAGCAGTACTTC.

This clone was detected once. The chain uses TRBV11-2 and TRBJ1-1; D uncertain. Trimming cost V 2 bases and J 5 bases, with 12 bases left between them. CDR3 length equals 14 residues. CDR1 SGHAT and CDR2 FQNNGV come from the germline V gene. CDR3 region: CASSLSFAGTEAFF. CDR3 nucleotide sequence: TGTGCCAGCAGCTTATCTTTTGCGGGGACTGAAGCTTTCTTT.

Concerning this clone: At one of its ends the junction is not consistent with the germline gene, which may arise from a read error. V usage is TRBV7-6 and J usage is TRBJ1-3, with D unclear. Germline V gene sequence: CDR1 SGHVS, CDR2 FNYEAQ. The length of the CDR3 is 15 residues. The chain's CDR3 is CASSLASGSGSTIYF. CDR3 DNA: TGTGCCAGCAGCTTAGCCTCGGGATCTGGAAGCACCATATATTTT.

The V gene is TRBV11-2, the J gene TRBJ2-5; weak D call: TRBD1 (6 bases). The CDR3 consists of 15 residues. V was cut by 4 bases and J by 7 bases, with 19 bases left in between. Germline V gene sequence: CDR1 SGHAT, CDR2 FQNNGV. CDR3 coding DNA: TGTGCCAGCAGCTCCGACAGGCGGACGAGTGGGACCCAGTACTTC. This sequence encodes CASSSDRRTSGTQYF.

The CDR3 DNA follows: TGCGCCAGCAGCCAGCCCCTCGGTTTAGGCGGGAGGGGCAATGAGCAGTTCTTC. As protein: CASSQPLGLGGRGNEQFF. This chain links TRBV4-1 with TRBJ2-1; 9 nucleotides match TRBD2. The length of the CDR3 is 18 residues. The V gene's germline CDR1 is MGHRA and CDR2 YSYEKL. Trimming removed 3 bases from V and 6 bases from J; junction bases left unmatched: 15.

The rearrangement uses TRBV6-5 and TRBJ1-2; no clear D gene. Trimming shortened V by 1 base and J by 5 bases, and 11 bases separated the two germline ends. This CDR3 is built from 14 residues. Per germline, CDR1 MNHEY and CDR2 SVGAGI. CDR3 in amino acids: CASSYYGGEYGYTF. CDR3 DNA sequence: TGTGCCAGCAGTTACTACGGCGGAGAATATGGCTACACCTTC.

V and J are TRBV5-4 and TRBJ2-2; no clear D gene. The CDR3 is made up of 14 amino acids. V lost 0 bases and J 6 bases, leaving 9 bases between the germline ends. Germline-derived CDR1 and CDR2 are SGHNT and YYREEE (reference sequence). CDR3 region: CASSLDGRSGELFF. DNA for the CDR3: TGTGCCAGCAGCTTGGATGGAAGGTCCGGGGAGCTGTTTTTT.

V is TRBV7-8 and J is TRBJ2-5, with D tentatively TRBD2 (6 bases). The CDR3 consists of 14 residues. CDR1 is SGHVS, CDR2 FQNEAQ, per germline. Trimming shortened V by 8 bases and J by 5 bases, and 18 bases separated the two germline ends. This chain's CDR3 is CASLRDLSSETQYF. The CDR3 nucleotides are TGTGCCAGCCTACGGGACTTGTCTAGCGAGACCCAGTACTTC.

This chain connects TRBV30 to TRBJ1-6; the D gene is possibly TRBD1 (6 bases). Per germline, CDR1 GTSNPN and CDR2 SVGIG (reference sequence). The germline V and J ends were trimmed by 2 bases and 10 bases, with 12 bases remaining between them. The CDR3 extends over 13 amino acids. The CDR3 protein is CAWSLTGRSPLHF. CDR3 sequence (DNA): TGTGCCTGGAGTTTAACAGGGAGGTCACCCCTCCACTTT.